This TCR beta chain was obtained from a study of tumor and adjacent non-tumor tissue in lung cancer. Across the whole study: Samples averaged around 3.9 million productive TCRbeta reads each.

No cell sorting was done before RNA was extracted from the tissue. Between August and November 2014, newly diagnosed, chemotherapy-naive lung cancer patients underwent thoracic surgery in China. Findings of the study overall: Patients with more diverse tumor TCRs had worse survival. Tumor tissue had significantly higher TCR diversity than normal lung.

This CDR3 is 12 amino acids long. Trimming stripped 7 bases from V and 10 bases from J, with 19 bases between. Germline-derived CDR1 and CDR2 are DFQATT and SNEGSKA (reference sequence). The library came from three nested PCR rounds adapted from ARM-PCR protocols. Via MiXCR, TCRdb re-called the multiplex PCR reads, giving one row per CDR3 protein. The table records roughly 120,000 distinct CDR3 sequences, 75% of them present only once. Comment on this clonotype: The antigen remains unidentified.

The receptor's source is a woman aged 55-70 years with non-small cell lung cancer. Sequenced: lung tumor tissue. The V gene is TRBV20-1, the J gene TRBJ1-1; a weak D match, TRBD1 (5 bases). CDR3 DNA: TGCAGTGTTTACGACAGCGATACGCGAGCTTTCTTT. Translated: CSVYDSDTRAFF.